Listed here are 23 T cell receptor beta chains from one sample, sequenced in a study of CD8 T cells in ankylosing spondylitis. TCRdb redid the calling of the 5' RACE reads with MiXCR, one entry per CDR3 protein. This table holds 250,000 to 350,000 distinct CDR3 sequences, 20% found once. Sequences were obtained from blood, either unsorted or a sorted T cell fraction (not recorded which). All receptors come from a male donor with ankylosing spondylitis or in good health (not recorded which).

At least ten counts were recorded for this clonotype. The chain carries TRBV6-1 and TRBJ1-1; possible D gene TRBD1, 5 bases. CDR1 is MNHNS and CDR2 is SASEGT in the germline V gene. The CDR3 extends over 14 amino acids. Trimming removed 5 bases at V and 0 bases at J, with 10 bases between. CDR3 residues: CASSKTRVNTEAFF. CDR3 sequence (DNA): TGTGCCAGCAGTAAGACCAGGGTGAACACTGAAGCTTTCTTT.

The chain recombines TRBV20-1 with TRBJ2-2; no reliable D call. The germline CDR1 and CDR2 sequences are DFQATT and SNEGSKA (reference sequence). The ends were cut back, 0 bases at V and 0 bases at J, with 8 bases in the middle. The CDR3 has 15 amino acids. CDR3 amino acids: CSAREGGPNTGELFF. As DNA, the CDR3 is TGCAGTGCTAGAGAGGGCGGCCCGAACACCGGGGAGCTGTTTTTT.

This chain uses TRBV24-1 with TRBJ2-1; D gene unclear. CDR1 is KGHDR, CDR2 SFDVKD, per germline. V was shortened by 0 bases and J by 5 bases, with 10 bases between the two germline ends. The length of the CDR3 is 15 residues. CDR3 in DNA: TGTGCCACCAGTGATTTGGGGCAGTTCAACAATGAGCAGTTCTTC. This codes for CATSDLGQFNNEQFF.

This rearrangement joins TRBV30 to TRBJ2-5, with 7 positions matching TRBD1. This CDR3 is built from 15 residues. The trim removed 2 bases at V and 1 base at J, leaving 7 bases unmatched. Germline V gene lookup returns CDR1 GTSNPN and CDR2 SVGIG (reference sequence). Here the CDR3 reads CAWSSGQTSQETQYF. CDR3 DNA sequence: TGTGCCTGGAGTTCGGGACAGACAAGCCAAGAGACCCAGTACTTC.

This clonotype was seen a handful of times. The gene calls are TRBV6-1 and TRBJ2-7; the D is unclear. In germline, CDR1 is MNHNS, CDR2 SASEGT. The V end lost 6 bases, the J end lost 4 bases, and 13 bases lay between the germline ends. The CDR3 runs to 13 residues. The CDR3 DNA sequence: TGTGCCAGCAGGCCGAGGACCGGATACGAGCAGTACGTC. Translated: CASRPRTGYEQYV.

The chain employs TRBV9 and TRBJ2-1; TRBD2 matches 9 bases. Germline V gives CDR1 SGDLS, CDR2 YYNGEE. The V segment lost 0 bases and the J segment 12 bases; nucleotides outside the gene matches: 22. The length of the CDR3 is 19 residues. The CDR3 sequence: CASSVELRGGTSSTERQFF. CDR3 DNA sequence: TGTGCCAGCAGCGTAGAGCTCCGTGGCGGGACTAGCAGTACTGAGCGGCAGTTCTTC.

The chain uses TRBV12-3 or TRBV12-4 and TRBJ1-4; possible D gene TRBD1, 5 bases. CDR3 length: 14 residues. V was clipped by 6 bases and J by 8 bases, with 16 bases between them. This CDR3 is CASRVRGGGEKLFF. The CDR3 nucleotides read TGTGCCAGCAGGGTGCGCGGGGGTGGCGAAAAACTGTTTTTT.

This clonotype occurred a few times. The chain uses TRBV12-3 or TRBV12-4 and TRBJ2-5; D may be TRBD1 (5 bases). V was trimmed by 5 bases and J by 1 base, leaving 14 bases between them. The CDR3 extends over 15 amino acids. The CDR3 reads CASSHQGAFQETQYF. Written as DNA, the CDR3 is TGTGCCAGCAGTCACCAAGGGGCGTTCCAAGAGACCCAGTACTTC.

This clonotype has only a few counts. This chain joins TRBV28 and TRBJ1-4; no firm D call. V dropped 6 bases and J dropped 1 base, with 12 bases sitting between them. The CDR3 sequence is 15 residues long. Germline V gene data show CDR1 as MDHEN and CDR2 as SYDVKM. Here the CDR3 reads CASSPSWGTNEKLFF. The CDR3 DNA sequence: TGTGCCAGCAGCCCTAGTTGGGGAACTAATGAAAAACTGTTTTTT.

The V gene is TRBV7-8, the J gene TRBJ2-1, with 7 nucleotides matching TRBD2. Germline-derived CDR1 and CDR2 are SGHVS and FQNEAQ. The CDR3 loop spans 14 amino acids. V lost 5 bases, J lost 7 bases, and 8 bases stayed unmatched. CDR3 nucleotides: TGTGCCAGCAGCCCTGGACTAGAGGGGAATGAGCAGTTCTTC. The encoded protein is CASSPGLEGNEQFF.

The sample holds a few counts of this clonotype. The chain combines TRBV5-6 with TRBJ2-3; 11 bases agree with TRBD2. The length of the CDR3 is 16 residues. Germline V CDR1 and CDR2: SGHDT, YYEEEE. The trim removed 2 bases at V and 2 bases at J, leaving 4 bases unmatched. The CDR3 reads CASSFRLAGTTDTQYF. The CDR3 DNA is TGTGCCAGCAGCTTTAGACTAGCGGGAACCACAGATACGCAGTATTTT.

This clonotype was observed a few times. This chain links TRBV5-1 with TRBJ2-1; 8 bases agree with TRBD2. CDR1 is SGHRS and CDR2 is YFSETQ in the germline V gene. With V trimmed by 4 bases and J by 0 bases, 3 bases remained unmatched. The CDR3 extends over 15 amino acids. CDR3 sequence: CASSPGRASYNEQFF. In DNA form, the CDR3 reads TGCGCCAGCAGCCCCGGGAGGGCCTCCTACAATGAGCAGTTCTTC.

This clonotype was seen a handful of times. This rearrangement joins TRBV12-3 or TRBV12-4 to TRBJ2-5; 9 bases match TRBD1. Trimming cost V 5 bases and J 5 bases; bases outside gene matches: 6. The CDR3 runs 14 residues. The CDR3 nucleotides are TGTGCCAGCAGTCCGGACAGGGGTGATGAGACCCAGTACTTC. This codes for CASSPDRGDETQYF.

The rearrangement uses TRBV7-6 and TRBJ1-6, with D possibly being TRBD1 (5 bases). Trimming removed 5 bases at V and 9 bases at J, with 20 bases between. CDR3 size: 16 residues. Germline loops: CDR1 SGHVS, CDR2 FNYEAQ. CDR3 nucleotide sequence: TGTGCCAGCAGCCCCTATGTGGGGGGAAGAGGTTCACCCCTCCACTTT. This codes for CASSPYVGGRGSPLHF.

The chain joins TRBV6-1 to TRBJ1-1; D is undetermined. Deletions cut 1 base from V and 11 bases from J, with 14 bases between. This CDR3 contains 13 residues. Germline V gives CDR1 MNHNS, CDR2 SASEGT. The CDR3 nucleotides read TGTGCCAGCAGTGAAGTAGCATCGTCAAGGGCTTTCTTT. Translated: CASSEVASSRAFF.

This clonotype was seen a handful of times. V is TRBV6-1 and J is TRBJ2-1; D is uncertain. This CDR3 is built from 11 residues. The V and J ends lost 0 bases and 14 bases respectively, with 8 bases between them. CDR1 is MNHNS, CDR2 SASEGT, per germline. CDR3: CASSEALLKFF. DNA of the CDR3: TGTGCCAGCAGTGAAGCACTTCTAAAGTTCTTC.

This clonotype has only a few counts. The DNA of the CDR3 is TGTGCCAGCAGCCATACCCAGGGAATCGGGGAGCTGTTTTTT. Encoded protein: CASSHTQGIGELFF. The gene calls are TRBV28 and TRBJ2-2, with a possible D match to TRBD1 (5 bases). Germline CDR1 and CDR2: MDHEN and SYDVKM. The germline V and J ends were trimmed by 6 bases and 7 bases, with 15 bases remaining between them. The CDR3 is made up of 14 amino acids.

V usage is TRBV7-2 and J usage is TRBJ2-2; D is ambiguous. The length of the CDR3 is 15 residues. Trimming stripped 5 bases from V and 5 bases from J, with 15 bases between. Germline V gives CDR1 SGHTA, CDR2 FQGNSA. The CDR3 sequence is CASSALLFGTGELFF. The CDR3 nucleotides read TGTGCCAGCAGCGCGCTGCTTTTTGGTACCGGGGAGCTGTTTTTT.

This clonotype was counted only a few times. The chain is built from TRBV24-1 and TRBJ2-4; D unresolved. This CDR3 comprises 11 residues. The germline V gene encodes CDR1 KGHDR and CDR2 SFDVKD. V was pared by 0 bases and J by 8 bases, with 1 base between. CDR3: CATSDLDIQYF. DNA for the CDR3: TGTGCCACCAGTGATTTGGACATTCAGTACTTC.

There are a few counts of this clonotype. The chain is built from TRBV3-1 and TRBJ1-1, with D uncertain. V lost 4 bases and J 10 bases, leaving 13 bases between the germline ends. The germline V gene encodes CDR1 LGHDT and CDR2 YNNKEL (reference sequence). The CDR3 extends over 12 amino acids. The CDR3 region is CASSPTPWSAFF. CDR3 sequence (DNA): TGTGCCAGCAGCCCCACCCCCTGGTCAGCTTTCTTT.

This clonotype was observed a handful of times. The V gene is TRBV11-2, the J gene TRBJ2-3; the D gene is possibly TRBD2 (5 bases). V lost 5 bases and J 2 bases, leaving 14 bases between the germline ends. The germline CDR1 and CDR2 sequences are SGHAT and FQNNGV. The CDR3 length is 15 residues. CDR3 DNA: TGTGCCAGCAGCACCACCGAGGGCCCCACAGATACGCAGTATTTT. Its protein is CASSTTEGPTDTQYF.

This clonotype was seen repeatedly, ten times or more. The chain employs TRBV5-1 and TRBJ2-6; D gene ambiguous. Trimming stripped 0 bases from V and 5 bases from J, with 9 bases between. Germline CDR1 reads SGHRS; CDR2 reads YFSETQ. This CDR3 comprises 15 residues. In DNA, the CDR3 is TGCGCCAGCAGCTTGGACGGAGCGAGGGCCAACGTCCTGACTTTC. It codes for CASSLDGARANVLTF.

Concerning this clonotype itself: One end of the junction does not line up with germline, which may come from a read error. J is TRBJ1-2 and V is TRBV20-1, with a possible D match to TRBD1 (6 bases). The V gene's germline CDR1 is DFQATT and CDR2 SNEGSKA (reference sequence). This CDR3 has 14 residues. CDR3 coding DNA: TGCAGTGCTAGAGAATCGGGGGGCGCCTTTGGCCACACCTTC. Its translation: CSARESGGAFGHTF.